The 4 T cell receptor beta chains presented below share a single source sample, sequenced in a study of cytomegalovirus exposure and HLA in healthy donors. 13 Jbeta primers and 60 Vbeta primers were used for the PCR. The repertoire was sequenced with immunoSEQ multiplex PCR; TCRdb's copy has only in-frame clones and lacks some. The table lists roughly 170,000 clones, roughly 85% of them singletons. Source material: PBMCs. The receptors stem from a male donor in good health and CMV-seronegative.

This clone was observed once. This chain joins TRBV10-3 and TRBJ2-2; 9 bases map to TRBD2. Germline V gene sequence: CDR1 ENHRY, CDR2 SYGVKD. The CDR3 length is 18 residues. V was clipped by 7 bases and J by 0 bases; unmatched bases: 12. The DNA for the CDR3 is TGTGCCATCACCCGGGCTAGCGGGATGACCGCGAACACCGGGGAGCTGTTTTTT. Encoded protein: CAITRASGMTANTGELFF.

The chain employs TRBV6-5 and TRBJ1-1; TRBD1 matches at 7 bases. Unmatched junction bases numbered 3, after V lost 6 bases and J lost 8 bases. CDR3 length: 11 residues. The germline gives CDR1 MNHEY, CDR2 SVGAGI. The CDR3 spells CASRGTAEAFF. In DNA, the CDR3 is TGTGCCAGCAGGGGGACAGCCGAAGCTTTCTTT.

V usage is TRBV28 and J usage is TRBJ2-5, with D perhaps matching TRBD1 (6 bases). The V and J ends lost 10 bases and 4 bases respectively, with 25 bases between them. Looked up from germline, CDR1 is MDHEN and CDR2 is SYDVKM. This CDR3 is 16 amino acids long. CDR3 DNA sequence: TGTGCCATCGAGGGGGTGGTAGGAGCGAGGCGAGAGACCCAGTACTTC. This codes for CAIEGVVGARRETQYF.

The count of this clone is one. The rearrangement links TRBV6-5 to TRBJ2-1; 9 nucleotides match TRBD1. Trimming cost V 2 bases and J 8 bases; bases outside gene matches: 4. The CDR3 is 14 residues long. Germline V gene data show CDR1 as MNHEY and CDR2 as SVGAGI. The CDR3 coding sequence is TGTGCCAGCAGTTACGGGACAGGGATCGATGAGCAGTTCTTC. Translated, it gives CASSYGTGIDEQFF.